A selection of T cell receptor beta chains follows, all from one sample in a study of OX40 agonist ivuxolimab in advanced cancers. The data were produced by immunoSEQ multiplex PCR, yet TCRdb's version contains in-frame clones alone and is incomplete. The sample includes some 96,000 clones, roughly 80% seen only once; the top ten take 1.4% to 1.5%. This specimen consisted of CD4+ or CD8+ T cells sorted from blood, obtained in a trial of the OX40 agonist ivuxolimab. These receptors all stem from an adult with an advanced solid tumor such as melanoma, head and neck, liver or kidney cancer. Both conserved end residues are trimmed from each CDR3.

CDR3aa	v_gene	j_gene
ASSLILAAKGYEQY	TRBV11-2	TRBJ2-7
ASSSTGGSYEQY	TRBV5-1	TRBJ2-7
ASSSPDRVYNEQF	TRBV27	TRBJ2-1
ASSFNVRDEQF	TRBV9	TRBJ2-1
ASSQTPGLGEQF	TRBV4-2	TRBJ2-1
ASSLGAGQTNEQF	TRBV5-1	TRBJ2-1
ASSKGKGNSGYT	TRBV21-1	TRBJ1-2
ASSDRVYEQY	TRBV5-1	TRBJ2-7
ASSGQQGLGYT	TRBV6-1	TRBJ1-2
SVARRANGELF	TRBV29-1	TRBJ2-2
ASSLDYRVEQF	TRBV11-2	TRBJ2-1
ASTSGTGLYEQY	TRBV6-1	TRBJ2-7
ASSQLAEAYYNEQF	TRBV14	TRBJ2-1
ASSLDRRNTGELF	TRBV28	TRBJ2-2
ASRNQANTGELF	TRBV19	TRBJ2-2
ASIDRGDGRGETQY	TRBV7-8	TRBJ2-5
ASSPGLTYEQY	TRBV11-2	TRBJ2-7
ASSSGQGPNTEAF	TRBV5-1	TRBJ1-1
ASSQGQYNEQF	TRBV7-2	TRBJ2-1
ASSSGRQGRNSPLH	TRBV7-8	TRBJ1-6
ASRSDPYGYT	TRBV28	TRBJ1-2
ASSPLIRGVDEQY	TRBV7-8	TRBJ2-7
ASSKKTGRNSPLH	TRBV5-6	TRBJ1-6
ASSLRQGDSNQPQH	TRBV18	TRBJ1-5
ASSDRGEGNNYGYT	TRBV6-1	TRBJ1-2
ASSQQSPGEKLF	TRBV6-5	TRBJ1-4
ASSRRGPGANVLT	TRBV11-3	TRBJ2-6
ATAPHDSRNSPLH	TRBV10-3	TRBJ1-6
ASSFTSGRVDTQY	TRBV11-2	TRBJ2-3
ASTNPRAGYSYEQY	TRBV28	TRBJ2-7
ASSPNVGGHSSGANVLT	TRBV7-8	TRBJ2-6
ASSPGTGYGYT	TRBV28	TRBJ1-2
ASRSPSGRRTGELF	TRBV28	TRBJ2-2
ASSPRLDTQY	TRBV18	TRBJ2-3
ASNTARGGGYT	TRBV7-3	TRBJ1-2
ASSLEGLAGASDTQY	TRBV11-1	TRBJ2-3
ASGLALNTEAF	TRBV12-5	TRBJ1-1
SARDLSEQY	TRBV20-1	TRBJ2-7
SAEDRAGNTIY	TRBV29-1	TRBJ1-3
ASSSTLETNSYNEQF	TRBV7-3	TRBJ2-1
ASSGGIYEQY	TRBV27	TRBJ2-7